The 5 T cell receptor beta chains listed next were all sequenced from one sample in a study of siplizumab effects on memory and regulatory T cells. Only in-frame clones appear in the TCRdb table, and some are missing; sequencing was by immunoSEQ multiplex PCR. The sample shows fewer than 120,000 clones, roughly 92% of them seen only once. Source material: CD4+ T cells sorted from blood. The receptors shown here come from a human donor in good health.

The gene calls are TRBV5-1 and TRBJ2-5; D call uncertain. V gave up 0 bases and J gave up 5 bases, with 8 bases separating them. The CDR3 is made up of 13 amino acids. Germline CDR1 SGHRS, CDR2 YFSETQ. The CDR3 region has the DNA TGCGCCAGCAGCTTGGGGGGTACGGAGACCCAGTACTTC. It yields the protein CASSLGGTETQYF.

The genes are TRBV6-6 and TRBJ1-1, with D perhaps TRBD1 (5 bases). Germline-derived CDR1 and CDR2 are MNHNY and SVGAGI (reference sequence). The CDR3 spans 11 residues. V lost 10 bases and J lost 2, with 8 bases in between. The DNA of the CDR3 is TGTGCCATCCAGGGAAACACTGAAGCTTTCTTT. Its protein is CAIQGNTEAFF.

This clone occurred once. The chain's CDR3 is CASSYWGGITDTQYF. The CDR3 DNA reads TGTGCCAGCAGTTACTGGGGGGGAATAACAGATACGCAGTATTTT. V is TRBV6-5 and J is TRBJ2-3; 7 bases line up with TRBD2. The V gene's germline CDR1 is MNHEY and CDR2 SVGAGI. The trim removed 1 base at V and 3 bases at J, leaving 4 bases unmatched. This CDR3 has 15 residues.

The rearrangement joins TRBV7-2 to TRBJ2-1; 8 bases match TRBD1. CDR1 SGHTA and CDR2 FQGNSA come from the germline V gene. V lost 5 bases, J lost 5 bases, and 2 bases stayed unmatched. The CDR3 sequence is 13 residues long. The CDR3 region is CASSRQGNNEQFF. The CDR3 DNA follows: TGTGCCAGCAGCCGACAGGGGAACAATGAGCAGTTCTTC.

The chain links TRBV6-1 to TRBJ2-3; D remains unclear. Trimming removed 1 base at V and 4 bases at J, with 9 bases between. This CDR3 is 14 amino acids long. The germline gives CDR1 MNHNS, CDR2 SASEGT. The CDR3 protein is CASSEGWRADTQYF. DNA for the CDR3: TGTGCCAGCAGTGAAGGTTGGCGCGCAGATACGCAGTATTTT.